A single sample is the source of the 13 T cell receptor beta chains below, sequenced in a study of shared clonotypes between healthy human individuals. Sequencing used immunoSEQ multiplex PCR; TCRdb keeps in-frame clones, though not all of them. The profile covers about 1,900,000 clones, with approximately 95% appearing a single time and under 1.5% taken by the ten largest. CD45RO-negative, CCR7-positively selected cells formed the naive CD8 fraction, excluding terminally differentiated effector memory CD45RA+ cells. The specimen was naive CD8+ T cells sorted from blood. The receptors here all came from a man younger than 35 in good health.

To note about this clone: In the same sample, other DNA sequences code for this CDR3. V is TRBV10-2 and J is TRBJ2-7, with 7 bases fitting TRBD2. CDR3 length equals 13 residues. The germline gives CDR1 WSHSY, CDR2 SAAADI. J was trimmed by 4 bases and V by 2 bases; bases with no gene match: 2. In nucleotides, the CDR3 is TGCGCCAGCAGTGAGGGGGGGGTTTACGAGCAGTACTTC. It is translated as CASSEGGVYEQYF.

The CDR3, as DNA: TGTGCCAGCAGTTACTCGGAACCGGGTTACGAGCAGTACTTC. Translated, it gives CASSYSEPGYEQYF. The genes are TRBV6-5 and TRBJ2-7; D is ambiguous. This CDR3 contains 14 residues. Germline CDR1 and CDR2: MNHEY and SVGAGI. The V gene lost 0 bases and the J gene lost 4 bases, with 10 bases spanning the gap.

V usage is TRBV4-1 and J usage is TRBJ2-7; TRBD2 matches at 12 bases. CDR1 is MGHRA, CDR2 YSYEKL, per germline. V lost 4 bases and J lost 7; bases outside the gene matches: 14. There are 17 residues in the CDR3. The CDR3 nucleotides read TGCGCCAGCAGCCTCTTCGCCCCCGGGACTAGCGGGTATGAGCAGTACTTC. Translation gives CASSLFAPGTSGYEQYF.

This clone came up once. V gene TRBV5-1 combines with J gene TRBJ2-1; 10 nucleotides agree with TRBD2. Germline V gene lookup returns CDR1 SGHRS and CDR2 YFSETQ. V dropped 2 bases and J dropped 5; count of bases not matched to a gene: 4. The CDR3 consists of 15 residues. Here the CDR3 reads CASSFRGLANNEQFF. The CDR3 bases are TGCGCCAGCAGCTTTAGGGGACTAGCGAACAATGAGCAGTTCTTC.

The chain carries TRBV5-6 and TRBJ2-1; a possible D gene is TRBD2 (5 bases). Germline CDR1 reads SGHDT; CDR2 reads YYEEEE. The V and J ends lost 0 bases and 4 bases respectively, with 8 bases between them. There are 14 residues in the CDR3. The CDR3 sequence is CASSLGLPYNEQFF. The CDR3 DNA sequence: TGTGCCAGCAGCTTGGGACTACCATACAATGAGCAGTTCTTC.

J is TRBJ2-7 and V is TRBV4-3; 7 nucleotides match TRBD1. This CDR3 is 15 amino acids long. Germline V lookup: CDR1 LGHNA, CDR2 YSLEER. After removal of 3 bases from V and 2 bases from J, the junction contained 7 bases not matched to a gene. The CDR3 loop reads CASSQARDRTYEQYF. The DNA of the CDR3 is TGCGCCAGCAGCCAGGCTCGGGACAGAACCTACGAGCAGTACTTC.

Comment on this clone: The sample carries other DNA sequences with the same CDR3. The chain joins TRBV5-4 to TRBJ2-7, with 10 bases that match TRBD1. This CDR3 comprises 15 residues. V dropped 0 bases and J dropped 0; count of bases not matched to a gene: 0. CDR1 is SGHNT and CDR2 is YYREEE in the germline V gene (reference sequence). The CDR3 DNA reads TGTGCCAGCAGCTTGGGGGACAGGGGCTCCTACGAGCAGTACTTC. It codes for CASSLGDRGSYEQYF.

The chain combines TRBV13 with TRBJ2-7, with 13 nucleotides matching TRBD2. J lost 0 bases, V lost 4 bases, and 6 bases had no gene match. Germline V gene data show CDR1 as PRHDT and CDR2 as FYEKMQ (reference sequence). The CDR3 is made up of 17 amino acids. The CDR3 region is CASSYGLAGAFSYEQYF. CDR3 coding DNA: TGTGCCAGCAGCTATGGACTAGCGGGGGCTTTCTCCTACGAGCAGTACTTC.

A word on this clone: A much larger clone is a single base away; this may be a read error. This sample also contains other DNA sequences that code for the same CDR3. The J gene is TRBJ2-2, the V gene TRBV13; D is unclear. V lost 0 bases, J lost 7 bases, and 3 bases lay in between. CDR1 and CDR2 (germline): PRHDT, FYEKMQ (reference sequence). The CDR3 runs to 12 residues. The CDR3 sequence is CASSLGVGELFF. As DNA, the CDR3 is TGTGCCAGCAGCTTAGGTGTCGGGGAGCTGTTTTTT.

V and J are TRBV7-9 and TRBJ2-7; possible D gene TRBD2, 6 bases. Germline V gene data show CDR1 as SEHNR and CDR2 as FQNEAQ (reference sequence). This CDR3 spans 14 amino acids. V lost 5 bases, J lost 3 bases, and 14 bases lay in between. CDR3 protein: CASSPRGKGYEQYF. In nucleotides, the CDR3 is TGTGCCAGCAGCCCTCGGGGGAAGGGCTACGAGCAGTACTTC. The variable domain in full, with the rest retrieved from reference TRBV7-9 and TRBJ2-7, is DTGVSQNPRHKITKRGQNVTFRCDPISEHNRLYWYRQTLGQGPEFLTYFQNEAQLEKSRLLSDRFSAERPKGSFSTLEIQRTEQGDSAMYLCASSPRGKGYEQYFGPGTRLTVT.

This clone has just one count. The chain combines TRBV19 with TRBJ1-2, with 7 bases fitting TRBD1. The CDR3 covers 14 residues. The V gene's germline CDR1 is LNHDA and CDR2 SQIVND (reference sequence). J lost 4 bases, V lost 5 bases, and 7 bases had no gene match. The CDR3 spells CASSPGGAGYGYTF. CDR3 coding DNA: TGTGCCAGTAGTCCAGGGGGGGCTGGCTATGGCTACACCTTC.

This clone was recorded once. V usage is TRBV7-9 and J usage is TRBJ2-5, with 7 bases identical to TRBD2. Looked up from germline, CDR1 is SEHNR and CDR2 is FQNEAQ (reference sequence). J lost 5 bases, V lost 4 bases, and 13 bases had no gene match. The CDR3 has 16 amino acids. The CDR3 DNA follows: TGTGCCAGCAGCTCCCCCCTAGCGGAAATGGGGGAGACCCAGTACTTC. It yields the protein CASSSPLAEMGETQYF.

As for this clone: The same CDR3 arises from other DNA sequences in this sample as well. J is TRBJ2-5 and V is TRBV13; D unclear. Trimming left V 2 bases short and J 5 bases short, with 6 bases between. Looked up from germline, CDR1 is PRHDT and CDR2 is FYEKMQ (reference sequence). The CDR3 length is 12 residues. This CDR3 is CASSLLGETQYF. The CDR3 DNA is TGTGCCAGCAGCTTATTGGGTGAGACCCAGTACTTC.